The rows below give T cell receptor beta chains drawn from one sample of a study of blood T cell repertoires in COVID-19. TCRdb keeps only in-frame clones here, not all; method: immunoSEQ multiplex PCR. The table records 270,000 or so clones, around 90% of them present only once. The material sequenced was PBMCs or T cells enriched from blood (not recorded which). Receptors originate from a man aged 35 to 55 who had been exposed to COVID-19. Each CDR3 is given with its conserved first and last residue. A D gene is named only where the DNA matches it firmly. The size field is filled for only some rows; it gives once, few, many or a size class.

CDR3 DNA: TGCGCCAGCAGCCAGGGGGGACAGGACACCTCTAATTCACCCCTCCACTTT
CDR3 protein: CASSQGGQDTSNSPLHF
V gene: TRBV4-1
D gene: TRBD1
J gene: TRBJ1-6
clone size: -
CDR3 length: 17

CDR3 DNA: TGTGCCAGCAGCTTTTTCGGGAGCCAAGAGACCCAGTACTTC
CDR3 protein: CASSFFGSQETQYF
V gene: TRBV11-1
D gene: -
J gene: TRBJ2-5
clone size: -
CDR3 length: 14

CDR3 DNA: TGTGCCAGTAGCACAGGGAATGGAAACACCATATATTTT
CDR3 protein: CASSTGNGNTIYF
V gene: TRBV19
D gene: -
J gene: TRBJ1-3
clone size: -
CDR3 length: 13

CDR3 DNA: TGTGCCAGCAGCCCAGGGGTGGGGCAGTATTTC
CDR3 protein: CASSPGVGQYF
V gene: TRBV7-9
D gene: -
J gene: TRBJ2-7
clone size: -
CDR3 length: 11

CDR3 DNA: TGTGCCAGCAGTTTAGTCTCGACAGGGTTCTACAATGAGCAGTTCTTC
CDR3 protein: CASSLVSTGFYNEQFF
V gene: TRBV28
D gene: TRBD1
J gene: TRBJ2-1
clone size: -
CDR3 length: 16

CDR3 DNA: TGTGCCAGCAGCTCAACCGTAGGGGCTGGTGAGCAGTTCTTC
CDR3 protein: CASSSTVGAGEQFF
V gene: TRBV7-9
D gene: -
J gene: TRBJ2-1
clone size: -
CDR3 length: 14

CDR3 DNA: TGTGCCACCGAGAGCGGGGATCCTTTCTACGAGCAGTACTTC
CDR3 protein: CATESGDPFYEQYF
V gene: TRBV24-1
D gene: TRBD2
J gene: TRBJ2-7
clone size: -
CDR3 length: 14

CDR3 DNA: TGTGCCATCAGTGAACTAGCGGGAGGCAGGGGTGAGCAGTTCTTC
CDR3 protein: CAISELAGGRGEQFF
V gene: TRBV10-3
D gene: TRBD2
J gene: TRBJ2-1
clone size: -
CDR3 length: 15

CDR3 DNA: TGTGCCAGCAGTTACCCGGGTAGATATGGCTACACCTTC
CDR3 protein: CASSYPGRYGYTF
V gene: TRBV6-6
D gene: -
J gene: TRBJ1-2
clone size: -
CDR3 length: 13

CDR3 DNA: TGCAGCGTGCGACAGGGGTCCTACGAGCAGTACTTC
CDR3 protein: CSVRQGSYEQYF
V gene: TRBV29-1
D gene: TRBD1
J gene: TRBJ2-7
clone size: -
CDR3 length: 12

CDR3 DNA: TGTGCCAGCTCACAACCGGGACAGGGTACCTACGAGCAGTACTTC
CDR3 protein: CASSQPGQGTYEQYF
V gene: TRBV18
D gene: TRBD1
J gene: TRBJ2-7
clone size: -
CDR3 length: 15

CDR3 DNA: TGTGCCAGCAGCGTGACCGGGACAGGGGACTACGAGCAGTACTTC
CDR3 protein: CASSVTGTGDYEQYF
V gene: TRBV9
D gene: TRBD1
J gene: TRBJ2-7
clone size: -
CDR3 length: 15

CDR3 DNA: TGTGCCAGCAGTTCAGGGAGAAACACCATATATTTT
CDR3 protein: CASSSGRNTIYF
V gene: TRBV2
D gene: -
J gene: TRBJ1-3
clone size: -
CDR3 length: 12

CDR3 DNA: TGTGCCAGCAGCCAAGGATTCGGGTTCTACGAGCAGTACTTC
CDR3 protein: CASSQGFGFYEQYF
V gene: TRBV14
D gene: -
J gene: TRBJ2-7
clone size: -
CDR3 length: 14

CDR3 DNA: TGTGCCTGGAGTGGAGTAGGAGTTTACGAGCAGTACTTC
CDR3 protein: CAWSGVGVYEQYF
V gene: TRBV30
D gene: -
J gene: TRBJ2-7
clone size: -
CDR3 length: 13

CDR3 DNA: TGTGCCAGCAGTTTTCTTAGCGGCCCCTACAATGAGCAGTTCTTC
CDR3 protein: CASSFLSGPYNEQFF
V gene: TRBV28
D gene: -
J gene: TRBJ2-1
clone size: once
CDR3 length: 15

CDR3 DNA: TGCAGCACCGGCGGAGGGGGCGCCTCTGGCTACACCTTC
CDR3 protein: CSTGGGGASGYTF
V gene: TRBV29-1
D gene: TRBD1
J gene: TRBJ1-2
clone size: -
CDR3 length: 13

CDR3 DNA: TGTGCCAGTAGTATAACGCAGGGGGCAAGCTACGAGCAGTACTTC
CDR3 protein: CASSITQGASYEQYF
V gene: TRBV19
D gene: TRBD1
J gene: TRBJ2-7
clone size: -
CDR3 length: 15

CDR3 DNA: TGCGCCAGCGGACAGATGAACACTGAAGCTTTCTTT
CDR3 protein: CASGQMNTEAFF
V gene: TRBV10-2
D gene: -
J gene: TRBJ1-1
clone size: -
CDR3 length: 12

CDR3 DNA: TGTGCCAGTAGCCTATCGGGACAGGGGAACTATGGCTACACCTTC
CDR3 protein: CASSLSGQGNYGYTF
V gene: TRBV19
D gene: TRBD1
J gene: TRBJ1-2
clone size: -
CDR3 length: 15

CDR3 DNA: TGTGCCAGTACCTATGGGGGGGCTAAAGAAAAACTGTTTTTT
CDR3 protein: CASTYGGAKEKLFF
V gene: TRBV19
D gene: -
J gene: TRBJ1-4
clone size: once
CDR3 length: 14

CDR3 DNA: TGTGCCAGCAGCTTAGTTTCGGGGGGAATGGGCGAGCAGTACTTC
CDR3 protein: CASSLVSGGMGEQYF
V gene: TRBV7-8
D gene: TRBD2
J gene: TRBJ2-7
clone size: -
CDR3 length: 15

CDR3 DNA: TGTGCCACCCGAGAGGGACAGGGGGCCTACGAGCAGTACTTC
CDR3 protein: CATREGQGAYEQYF
V gene: TRBV15
D gene: TRBD1
J gene: TRBJ2-7
clone size: -
CDR3 length: 14

CDR3 DNA: TGTGCCAGCTCACCCACCCGGGTGGAGCAGTACTTC
CDR3 protein: CASSPTRVEQYF
V gene: TRBV18
D gene: -
J gene: TRBJ2-7
clone size: once
CDR3 length: 12

CDR3 DNA: TGTGCCAGTAGTAAGGGACTAGCGCAAAACCAAGAGACCCAGTACTTC
CDR3 protein: CASSKGLAQNQETQYF
V gene: TRBV19
D gene: TRBD2
J gene: TRBJ2-5
clone size: -
CDR3 length: 16

CDR3 DNA: TGCGCCAGTAGAAGGGGCACAGAGACCCAGTACTTC
CDR3 protein: CASRRGTETQYF
V gene: TRBV5-1
D gene: -
J gene: TRBJ2-5
clone size: -
CDR3 length: 12

CDR3 DNA: TGCGCCAGCAGCCAGGGGACAGGGGTTAATCAGCCCCAGCATTTT
CDR3 protein: CASSQGTGVNQPQHF
V gene: TRBV5-1
D gene: TRBD1
J gene: TRBJ1-5
clone size: -
CDR3 length: 15

CDR3 DNA: TGTGCCAGCAGTGTTTCGACAGGGCAGGAGCCCCAGCATTTT
CDR3 protein: CASSVSTGQEPQHF
V gene: TRBV2
D gene: TRBD1
J gene: TRBJ1-5
clone size: -
CDR3 length: 14

CDR3 DNA: TGTGCCAGTAACTCTCGTGGGGCGACGAGGACTGAAGCTTTCTTT
CDR3 protein: CASNSRGATRTEAFF
V gene: TRBV19
D gene: -
J gene: TRBJ1-1
clone size: -
CDR3 length: 15

CDR3 DNA: TGTGCCAGCAGTCCAACTAGGAGCTACGAGCAGTACTTC
CDR3 protein: CASSPTRSYEQYF
V gene: TRBV11-2
D gene: -
J gene: TRBJ2-7
clone size: -
CDR3 length: 13

CDR3 DNA: TGCGCCACACGCCCACAGGGGGAGGATGGCTACACCTTC
CDR3 protein: CATRPQGEDGYTF
V gene: TRBV5-1
D gene: TRBD1
J gene: TRBJ1-2
clone size: -
CDR3 length: 13

CDR3 DNA: TGTGCCAGCAGCCTTGGGACTAGCGGGAGTTTCGATGAGCAGTTCTTC
CDR3 protein: CASSLGTSGSFDEQFF
V gene: TRBV3-1/TRBV3-2
D gene: TRBD2
J gene: TRBJ2-1
clone size: -
CDR3 length: 16

CDR3 DNA: TGCAGCGTTGGAGTTGGACAGGGGACTGAAGCTTTCTTT
CDR3 protein: CSVGVGQGTEAFF
V gene: TRBV29-1
D gene: TRBD1
J gene: TRBJ1-1
clone size: once
CDR3 length: 13

CDR3 DNA: TGCGCCAGCGCCCCGGAGTCCTTCGGAAACACCATATATTTT
CDR3 protein: CASAPESFGNTIYF
V gene: TRBV5-1
D gene: -
J gene: TRBJ1-3
clone size: once
CDR3 length: 14

CDR3 DNA: TGTGCCAGCAGTCTCACCGGGACAGGGAAAAATGAGCAGTTCTTC
CDR3 protein: CASSLTGTGKNEQFF
V gene: TRBV6-5
D gene: TRBD1
J gene: TRBJ2-1
clone size: -
CDR3 length: 15

CDR3 DNA: TGTGCCAGCAGTCTCGGGACAGAGCAGTACTTC
CDR3 protein: CASSLGTEQYF
V gene: TRBV27
D gene: -
J gene: TRBJ2-7
clone size: few
CDR3 length: 11

CDR3 DNA: TGTGCCGGAGGGAAGAGTCTCGGGGGTTCCGTAAAAATGAACACCGGGGAGCTGTTTTTT
CDR3 protein: CAGGKSLGGSVKMNTGELFF
V gene: TRBV12-1
D gene: -
J gene: TRBJ2-2
clone size: -
CDR3 length: 20

CDR3 DNA: TGTGCCAGCAGTGAAATCTGGCAGGGTCAAAGAGGGCAGTACTTC
CDR3 protein: CASSEIWQGQRGQYF
V gene: TRBV2
D gene: -
J gene: TRBJ2-7
clone size: -
CDR3 length: 15

CDR3 DNA: TGTGCCTGGAGTCACGGTCGTGGAGGTAAGAACACTGAAGCTTTCTTT
CDR3 protein: CAWSHGRGGKNTEAFF
V gene: TRBV30
D gene: -
J gene: TRBJ1-1
clone size: -
CDR3 length: 16

CDR3 DNA: TGTGCCAGCAGCTCCCTCAGGGGATCTGCCTACAATGAGCAGTTCTTC
CDR3 protein: CASSSLRGSAYNEQFF
V gene: TRBV5-5
D gene: -
J gene: TRBJ2-1
clone size: -
CDR3 length: 16

CDR3 DNA: TGTGCCAGCAGCTTAGGACAGGGGGCAATGGCACGCAATGAGCAGTTCTTC
CDR3 protein: CASSLGQGAMARNEQFF
V gene: TRBV11-2
D gene: TRBD1
J gene: TRBJ2-1
clone size: -
CDR3 length: 17

CDR3 DNA: TGTGCCAGCAGTTTACCTCAACAGGGGTCACCCCTCCACTTT
CDR3 protein: CASSLPQQGSPLHF
V gene: TRBV28
D gene: TRBD1
J gene: TRBJ1-6
clone size: -
CDR3 length: 14

CDR3 DNA: TGTGCCAGCAGACTTCGACAGGGGAACACCGGGGAGCTGTTTTTT
CDR3 protein: CASRLRQGNTGELFF
V gene: TRBV2
D gene: TRBD1
J gene: TRBJ2-2
clone size: once
CDR3 length: 15

CDR3 DNA: TGTGCCAGTAGTACCCCGGGACAGGGATGGGATCAGCCCCAGCATTTT
CDR3 protein: CASSTPGQGWDQPQHF
V gene: TRBV19
D gene: TRBD1
J gene: TRBJ1-5
clone size: -
CDR3 length: 16

CDR3 DNA: TGCGCCAGCAGCTTCGGACAGGGCGGAGGGGAGCTGTTTTTT
CDR3 protein: CASSFGQGGGELFF
V gene: TRBV5-1
D gene: TRBD1
J gene: TRBJ2-2
clone size: many
CDR3 length: 14

CDR3 DNA: TGCGCCAGCAGCTTTTTCGACTTGAACACCGGGGAGCTGTTTTTT
CDR3 protein: CASSFFDLNTGELFF
V gene: TRBV5-1
D gene: -
J gene: TRBJ2-2
clone size: once
CDR3 length: 15

CDR3 DNA: TGTGCCAGCAACGACAGGGGTGGGCCAGATACGCAGTATTTT
CDR3 protein: CASNDRGGPDTQYF
V gene: TRBV7-9
D gene: TRBD1
J gene: TRBJ2-3
clone size: -
CDR3 length: 14

CDR3 DNA: TGCGCCAGCAGCCAGGCTGACTTTATTGGTAGCGGGGGGAATGAGCAGTTCTTC
CDR3 protein: CASSQADFIGSGGNEQFF
V gene: TRBV4-1
D gene: TRBD2
J gene: TRBJ2-1
clone size: -
CDR3 length: 18

CDR3 DNA: TGTGCCAGTAGTATAGAGGGCAGGGGAGAGACCCAGTACTTC
CDR3 protein: CASSIEGRGETQYF
V gene: TRBV19
D gene: -
J gene: TRBJ2-5
clone size: once
CDR3 length: 14

CDR3 DNA: TGTGCCACAGGACAGGGGGCGTTTGAAGCTTTCTTT
CDR3 protein: CATGQGAFEAFF
V gene: TRBV28
D gene: TRBD1
J gene: TRBJ1-1
clone size: -
CDR3 length: 12

CDR3 DNA: TGTGCCAGCAGCGGAGGACAGGGTTTGGAGACTGAAGCTTTCTTT
CDR3 protein: CASSGGQGLETEAFF
V gene: TRBV5-6
D gene: TRBD1
J gene: TRBJ1-1
clone size: -
CDR3 length: 15

CDR3 DNA: TGCAGCGTTGATCAGGGGAACCGGCCGACCTATGGCTACACCTTC
CDR3 protein: CSVDQGNRPTYGYTF
V gene: TRBV29-1
D gene: -
J gene: TRBJ1-2
clone size: -
CDR3 length: 15

CDR3 DNA: TGCGCCAGCAGCGCAGGGGGCGGTTCGTACTTC
CDR3 protein: CASSAGGGSYF
V gene: TRBV5-1
D gene: TRBD1
J gene: TRBJ2-5
clone size: -
CDR3 length: 11